This note documents a single TCR beta chain sequence. What it binds is not known. The study made its TCR cDNA through 5'RACE template switching. That step introduced a universal primer site along with UMIs. One entry per CDR3 protein, called by TCRdb with MiXCR from the 5' RACE reads. The table lists some 500,000 distinct CDR3 sequences, about 13% of them singletons, with roughly an eighth in the top ten. V lost 6 bases, J lost 0 bases, and 11 bases stayed unmatched. Germline V gene sequence: CDR1 SGHAT, CDR2 FQDESV (reference sequence). The CDR3 is 18 residues long. This entry comes from a study of T cells after yellow fever vaccination. Study-wide background: Preparation of the low-cell-number fractions used SMART-Seq v4 Ultra Low Input.

Study-wide findings and caveats: Subsequent to the booster, the majority of primary-vaccination clones reappeared (96% CD4, roughly 90% CD8). Just a small share of clonotypes turned up in the CD4 compartment as well as the CD8 compartment.

This sequence was found in a man aged 25-40 years who received the YFV17D yellow fever vaccine. The input for sequencing was PBMCs, taken on the day of the yellow fever booster vaccination. V usage is TRBV11-1 and J usage is TRBJ2-6; 7 nucleotides agree with TRBD1. The CDR3 is CASSRPGTANSGANVLTF. The DNA of the CDR3 is TGTGCCAGCAGTCGTCCCGGGACAGCAAACTCTGGGGCCAACGTCCTGACTTTC.